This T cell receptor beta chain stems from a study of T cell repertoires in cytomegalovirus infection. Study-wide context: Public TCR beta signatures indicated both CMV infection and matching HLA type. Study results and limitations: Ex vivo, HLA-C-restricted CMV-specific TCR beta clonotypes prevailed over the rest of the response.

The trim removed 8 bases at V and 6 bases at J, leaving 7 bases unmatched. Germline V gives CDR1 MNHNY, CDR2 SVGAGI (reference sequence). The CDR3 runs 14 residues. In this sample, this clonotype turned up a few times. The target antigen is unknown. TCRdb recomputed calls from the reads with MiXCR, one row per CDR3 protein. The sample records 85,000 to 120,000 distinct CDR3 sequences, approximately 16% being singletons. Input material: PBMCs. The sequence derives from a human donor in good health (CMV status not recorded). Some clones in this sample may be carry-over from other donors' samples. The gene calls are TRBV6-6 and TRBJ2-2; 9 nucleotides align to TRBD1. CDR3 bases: TGTGCCAGCGGTGACAGGGGGAAGGCCGGGGAGCTGTTTTTT. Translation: CASGDRGKAGELFF.